This TCR beta chain appears in the sequencing data of a study of cytomegalovirus exposure and HLA in healthy donors. Study results and caveats: Most TCR sequences were rare, but some public TCRs occurred in many donors. When a later analysis compared HLA-associated TCR beta chains with equally common others, the HLA-associated chains turned out to be more clonally expanded and to have lower generation probabilities.

Concerning this clone itself: As yet, its antigen is unknown. One junction end disagrees with the germline gene, perhaps due to a read error.

The CDR3 covers 14 residues. Germline values: CDR1 SEHNR, CDR2 FQNEAQ (reference sequence). Amplification used 60 Vbeta primers and 13 Jbeta primers. Sequencing was performed with immunoSEQ multiplex PCR; in TCRdb, only in-frame clones are kept and a portion is missing. The data contain fewer than 90,000 clones, approximately 80% of them singletons. The sequence derives from a man aged 30-40 years in good health and CMV-seronegative. The rearrangement uses TRBV7-9 and TRBJ2-3; weak D call: TRBD1 (7 bases). Material for sequencing was PBMCs. The CDR3 nucleotides read TGTTCCAGCAGCCGTGGGCAGGGGGGAGATACGCAGTATTTT. Translated, it gives CSSSRGQGGDTQYF.